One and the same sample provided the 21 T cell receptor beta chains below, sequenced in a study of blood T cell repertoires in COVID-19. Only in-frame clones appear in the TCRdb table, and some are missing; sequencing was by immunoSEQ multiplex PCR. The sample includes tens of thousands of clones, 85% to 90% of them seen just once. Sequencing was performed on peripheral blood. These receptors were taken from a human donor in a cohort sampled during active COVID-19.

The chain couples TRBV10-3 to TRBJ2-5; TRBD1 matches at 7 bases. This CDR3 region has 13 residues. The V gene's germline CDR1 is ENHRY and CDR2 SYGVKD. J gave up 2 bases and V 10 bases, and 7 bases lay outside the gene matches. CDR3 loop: CATRQGGQETQYF. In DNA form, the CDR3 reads TGTGCCACCCGACAGGGTGGGCAAGAGACCCAGTACTTC.

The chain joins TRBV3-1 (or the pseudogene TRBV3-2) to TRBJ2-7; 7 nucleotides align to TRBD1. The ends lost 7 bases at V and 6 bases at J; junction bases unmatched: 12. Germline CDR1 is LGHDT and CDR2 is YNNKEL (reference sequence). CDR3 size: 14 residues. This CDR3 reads CASTYSGTASEQYF. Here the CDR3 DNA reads TGTGCCAGCACCTATTCCGGGACAGCCTCCGAGCAGTACTTC.

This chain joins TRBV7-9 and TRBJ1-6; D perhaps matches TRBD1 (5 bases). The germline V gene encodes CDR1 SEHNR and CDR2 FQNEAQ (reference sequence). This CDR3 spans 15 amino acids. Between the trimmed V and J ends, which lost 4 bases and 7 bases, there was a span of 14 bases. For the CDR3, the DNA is TGTGCCAGCAGCTCCCCTGGACAAGGAAATTCACCCCTCCACTTT. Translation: CASSSPGQGNSPLHF.

The CDR3 DNA follows: TGTGCCAGCAGCCCCTCCAGGGTTACTAATGAAAAACTGTTTTTT. Translation: CASSPSRVTNEKLFF. The chain recombines TRBV7-9 with TRBJ1-4; weak D call: TRBD1 (5 bases). The CDR3 has 15 residues. V gave up 5 bases and J gave up 2 bases, with 12 bases separating them. CDR1 is SEHNR, CDR2 FQNEAQ, per germline (reference sequence).

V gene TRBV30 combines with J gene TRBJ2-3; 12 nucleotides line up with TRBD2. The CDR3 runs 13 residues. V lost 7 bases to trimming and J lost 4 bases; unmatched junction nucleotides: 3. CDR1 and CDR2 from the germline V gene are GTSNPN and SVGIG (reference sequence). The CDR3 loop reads CALSSGRADTQYF. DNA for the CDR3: TGTGCCTTGTCTAGCGGGAGGGCAGATACGCAGTATTTT.

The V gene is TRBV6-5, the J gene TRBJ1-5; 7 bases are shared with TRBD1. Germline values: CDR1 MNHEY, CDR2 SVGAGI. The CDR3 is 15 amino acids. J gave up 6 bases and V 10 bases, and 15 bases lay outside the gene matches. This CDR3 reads CATGYSGTDIQPQHF. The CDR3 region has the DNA TGTGCCACTGGGTATTCTGGGACAGACATTCAGCCCCAGCATTTT.

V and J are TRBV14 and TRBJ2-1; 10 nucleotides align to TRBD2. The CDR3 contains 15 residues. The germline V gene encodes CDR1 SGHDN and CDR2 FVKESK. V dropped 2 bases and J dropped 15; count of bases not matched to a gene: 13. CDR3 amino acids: CASSQSLAGGAPGFF. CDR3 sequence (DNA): TGTGCCAGCAGCCAAAGCTTAGCGGGAGGCGCCCCGGGGTTCTTC.

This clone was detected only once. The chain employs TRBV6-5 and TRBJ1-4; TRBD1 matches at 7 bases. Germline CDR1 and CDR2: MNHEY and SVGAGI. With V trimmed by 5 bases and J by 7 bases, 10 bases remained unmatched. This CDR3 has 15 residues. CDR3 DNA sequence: TGTGCCAGCAGTCCCGAAGGGGGCAGGGCTGAAAAACTGTTTTTT. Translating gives CASSPEGGRAEKLFF.

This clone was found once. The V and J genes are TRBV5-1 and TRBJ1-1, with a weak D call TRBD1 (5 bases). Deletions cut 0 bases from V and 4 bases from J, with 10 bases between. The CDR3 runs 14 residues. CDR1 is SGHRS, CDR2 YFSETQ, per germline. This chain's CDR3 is CASSLAGGVTEAFF. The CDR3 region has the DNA TGCGCCAGCAGCTTGGCCGGGGGGGTCACTGAAGCTTTCTTT.

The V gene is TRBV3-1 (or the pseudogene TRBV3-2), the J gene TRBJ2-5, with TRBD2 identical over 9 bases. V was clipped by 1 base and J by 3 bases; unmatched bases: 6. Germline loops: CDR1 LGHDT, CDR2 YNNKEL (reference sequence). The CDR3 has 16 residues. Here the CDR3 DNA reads TGTGCCAGCAGCCAAGCGGGGCGGGGGGGTAAAGAGACCCAGTACTTC. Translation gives CASSQAGRGGKETQYF.

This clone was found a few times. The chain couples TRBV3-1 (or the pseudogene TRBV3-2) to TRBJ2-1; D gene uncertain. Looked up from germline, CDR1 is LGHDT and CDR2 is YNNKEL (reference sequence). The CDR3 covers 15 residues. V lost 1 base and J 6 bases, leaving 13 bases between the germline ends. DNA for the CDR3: TGTGCCAGCAGCCAAGTGGCGACTCTCCGCAATGAGCAGTTCTTC. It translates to CASSQVATLRNEQFF.

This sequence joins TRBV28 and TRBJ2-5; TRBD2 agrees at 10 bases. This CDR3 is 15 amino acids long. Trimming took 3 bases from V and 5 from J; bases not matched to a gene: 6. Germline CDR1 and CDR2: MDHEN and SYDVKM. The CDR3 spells CASSFKRGGLETQYF. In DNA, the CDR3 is TGTGCCAGCAGTTTTAAGCGGGGGGGCCTTGAGACCCAGTACTTC.

CDR3 loop: CATRASGQVSGYTF. The CDR3, as DNA: TGTGCCACCAGAGCGTCGGGACAGGTTAGCGGCTACACCTTC. The gene calls are TRBV24-1 and TRBJ1-2, with 8 nucleotides matching TRBD1. Per the germline V gene, CDR1 is KGHDR and CDR2 is SFDVKD. The V segment lost 7 bases and the J segment 8 bases; nucleotides outside the gene matches: 11. This CDR3 region has 14 residues.

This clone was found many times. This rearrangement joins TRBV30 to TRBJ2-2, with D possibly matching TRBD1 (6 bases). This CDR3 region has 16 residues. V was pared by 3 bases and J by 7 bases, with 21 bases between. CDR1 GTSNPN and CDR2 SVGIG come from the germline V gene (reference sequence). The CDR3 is CAWRVGTGRRNGELFF. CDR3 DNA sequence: TGTGCCTGGAGAGTAGGAACAGGGAGAAGGAACGGGGAGCTGTTTTTT. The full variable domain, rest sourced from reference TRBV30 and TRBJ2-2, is SQTIHQWPATLVQPVGSPLSLECTVEGTSNPNLYWYRQAAGRGLQLLFYSVGIGQISSEVPQNLSASRPQDRQFILSSKKLLLSDSGFYLCAWRVGTGRRNGELFFGEGSRLTVL.

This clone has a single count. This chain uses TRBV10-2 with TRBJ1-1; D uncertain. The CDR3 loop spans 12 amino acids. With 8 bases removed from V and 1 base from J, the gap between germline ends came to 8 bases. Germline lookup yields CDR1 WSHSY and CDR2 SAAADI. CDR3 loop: CASRGWNTEAFF. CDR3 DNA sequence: TGCGCCAGCCGGGGTTGGAACACTGAAGCTTTCTTT.

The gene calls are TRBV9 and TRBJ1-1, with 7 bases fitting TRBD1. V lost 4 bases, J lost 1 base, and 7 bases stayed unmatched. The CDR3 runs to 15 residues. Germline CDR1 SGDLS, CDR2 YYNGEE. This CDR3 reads CASSPQTGRNTEAFF. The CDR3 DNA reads TGTGCCAGCAGCCCCCAGACAGGGCGGAACACTGAAGCTTTCTTT.

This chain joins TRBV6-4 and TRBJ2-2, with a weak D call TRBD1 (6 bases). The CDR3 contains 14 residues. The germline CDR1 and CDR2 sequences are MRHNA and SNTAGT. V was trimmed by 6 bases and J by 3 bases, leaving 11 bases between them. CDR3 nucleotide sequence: TGTGCCAGCAGACCACAGGGATACACCGGGGAGCTGTTTTTT. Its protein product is CASRPQGYTGELFF.

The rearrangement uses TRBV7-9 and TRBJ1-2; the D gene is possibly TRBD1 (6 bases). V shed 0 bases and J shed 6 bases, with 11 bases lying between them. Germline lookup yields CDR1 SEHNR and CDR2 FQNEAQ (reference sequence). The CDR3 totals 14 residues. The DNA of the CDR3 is TGTGCCAGCAGCTTAGCACAGGGCGAAAATGGCTACACCTTC. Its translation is CASSLAQGENGYTF. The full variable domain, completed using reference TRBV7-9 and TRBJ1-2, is DTGVSQNPRHKITKRGQNVTFRCDPISEHNRLYWYRQTLGQGPEFLTYFQNEAQLEKSRLLSDRFSAERPKGSFSTLEIQRTEQGDSAMYLCASSLAQGENGYTFGSGTRLTVV.

Written as DNA, the CDR3 is TGCGCCAGCAGCCGCGCGACAGGGGTTGAATCACCCCTCCACTTT. Protein product: CASSRATGVESPLHF. V is TRBV5-1 and J is TRBJ1-6; 8 positions match TRBD1. The CDR3 covers 15 residues. The V gene end was trimmed by 4 bases and the J gene end by 10 bases; junction bases not matched to a gene: 10. Looked up from germline, CDR1 is SGHRS and CDR2 is YFSETQ. Drawing the rest from reference TRBV5-1 and TRBJ1-6, the complete variable domain is KAGVTQTPRYLIKTRGQQVTLSCSPISGHRSVSWYQQTPGQGLQFLFEYFSETQRNKGNFPGRFSGRQFSNSRSEMNVSTLELGDSALYLCASSRATGVESPLHFGNGTRLTVT.

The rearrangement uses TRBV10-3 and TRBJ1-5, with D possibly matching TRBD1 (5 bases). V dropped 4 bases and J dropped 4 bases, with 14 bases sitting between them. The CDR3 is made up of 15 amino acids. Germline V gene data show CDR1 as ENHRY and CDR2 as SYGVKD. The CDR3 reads CAISATGTGNQPQHF. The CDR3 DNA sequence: TGTGCCATCAGTGCCACAGGTACAGGAAATCAGCCCCAGCATTTT.

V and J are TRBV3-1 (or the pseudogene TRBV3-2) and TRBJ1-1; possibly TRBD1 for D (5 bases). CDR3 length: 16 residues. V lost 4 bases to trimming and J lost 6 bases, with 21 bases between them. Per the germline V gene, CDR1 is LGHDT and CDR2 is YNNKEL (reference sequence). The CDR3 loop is CASSPPGLGRGPEAFF. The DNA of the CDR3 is TGTGCCAGCAGCCCCCCAGGCTTAGGAAGGGGCCCTGAAGCTTTCTTT.